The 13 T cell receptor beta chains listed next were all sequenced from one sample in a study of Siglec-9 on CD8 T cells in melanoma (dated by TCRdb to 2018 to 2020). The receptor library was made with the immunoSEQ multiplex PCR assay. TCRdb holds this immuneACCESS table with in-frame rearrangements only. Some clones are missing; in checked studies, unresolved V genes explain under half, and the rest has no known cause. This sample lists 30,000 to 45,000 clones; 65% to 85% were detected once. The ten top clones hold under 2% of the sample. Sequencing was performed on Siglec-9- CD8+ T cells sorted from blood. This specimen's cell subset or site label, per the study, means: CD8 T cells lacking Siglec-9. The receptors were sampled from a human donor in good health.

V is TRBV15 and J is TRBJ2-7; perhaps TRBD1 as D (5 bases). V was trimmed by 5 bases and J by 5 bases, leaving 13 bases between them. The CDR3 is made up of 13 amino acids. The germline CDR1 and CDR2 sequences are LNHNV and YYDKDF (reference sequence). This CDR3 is CATSGRERDEQYF. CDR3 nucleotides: TGTGCCACCAGCGGCAGGGAAAGGGACGAGCAGTACTTC.

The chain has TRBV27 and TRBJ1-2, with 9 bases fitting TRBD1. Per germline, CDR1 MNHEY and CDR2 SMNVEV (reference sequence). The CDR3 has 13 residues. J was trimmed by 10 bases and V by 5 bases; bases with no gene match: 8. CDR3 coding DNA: TGTGCCAGCAGTCCGTGGACAGGGGCAACCTACACCTTC. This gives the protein CASSPWTGATYTF.

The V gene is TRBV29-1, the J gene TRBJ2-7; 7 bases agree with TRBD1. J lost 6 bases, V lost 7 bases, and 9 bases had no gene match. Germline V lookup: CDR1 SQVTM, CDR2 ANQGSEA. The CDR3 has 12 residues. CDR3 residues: CSGQGLRAEQYF. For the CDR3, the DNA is TGCAGCGGACAGGGCTTGAGGGCCGAGCAGTACTTC.

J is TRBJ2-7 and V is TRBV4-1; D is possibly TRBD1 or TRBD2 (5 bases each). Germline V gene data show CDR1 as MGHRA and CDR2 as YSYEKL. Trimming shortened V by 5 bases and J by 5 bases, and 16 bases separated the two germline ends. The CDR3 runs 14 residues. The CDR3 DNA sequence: TGCGCCAGCAGCGAGGGTGTGGGGGATGACGAGCAGTACTTC. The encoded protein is CASSEGVGDDEQYF.

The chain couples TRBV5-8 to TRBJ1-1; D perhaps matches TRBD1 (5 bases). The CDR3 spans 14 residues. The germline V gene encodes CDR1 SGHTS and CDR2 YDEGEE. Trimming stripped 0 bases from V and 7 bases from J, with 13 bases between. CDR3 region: CASSLGFGTNEAFF. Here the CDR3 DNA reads TGTGCCAGCAGCTTGGGGTTTGGGACTAATGAAGCTTTCTTT.

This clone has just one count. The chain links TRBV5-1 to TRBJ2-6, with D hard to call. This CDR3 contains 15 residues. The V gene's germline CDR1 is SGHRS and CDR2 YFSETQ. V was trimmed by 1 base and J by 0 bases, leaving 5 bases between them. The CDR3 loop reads CASSLLGSGANVLTF. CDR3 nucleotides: TGCGCCAGCAGCTTGTTGGGCTCTGGGGCCAACGTCCTGACTTTC.

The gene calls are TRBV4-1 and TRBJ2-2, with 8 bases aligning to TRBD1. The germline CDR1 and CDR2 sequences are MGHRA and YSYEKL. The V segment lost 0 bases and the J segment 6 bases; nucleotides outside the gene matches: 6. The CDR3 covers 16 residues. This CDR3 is CASSQDPTGAAGELFF. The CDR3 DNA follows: TGCGCCAGCAGCCAAGATCCGACAGGGGCGGCCGGGGAGCTGTTTTTT.

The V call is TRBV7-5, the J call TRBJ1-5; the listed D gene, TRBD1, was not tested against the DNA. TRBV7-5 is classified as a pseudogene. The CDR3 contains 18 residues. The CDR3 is CARSLTGTGDYSNQPQHF. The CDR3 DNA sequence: TGTGCCAGAAGCTTGACCGGGACAGGGGACTATAGCAATCAGCCCCAGCATTTT.

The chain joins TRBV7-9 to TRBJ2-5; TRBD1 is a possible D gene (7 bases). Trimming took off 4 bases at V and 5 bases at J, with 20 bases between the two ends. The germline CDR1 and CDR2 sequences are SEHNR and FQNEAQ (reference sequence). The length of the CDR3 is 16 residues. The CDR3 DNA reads TGTGCCAGCAGCTGGGGCCCAACAGGGGACTGGGAGACCCAGTACTTC. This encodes CASSWGPTGDWETQYF.

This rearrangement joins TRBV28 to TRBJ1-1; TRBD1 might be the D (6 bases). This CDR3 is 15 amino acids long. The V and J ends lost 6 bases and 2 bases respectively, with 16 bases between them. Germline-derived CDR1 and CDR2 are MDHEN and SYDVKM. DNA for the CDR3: TGTGCCAGCAGCGTACGGCAGGGGCCCAACACTGAAGCTTTCTTT. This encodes CASSVRQGPNTEAFF. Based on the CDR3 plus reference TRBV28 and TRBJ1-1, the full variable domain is DVKVTQSSRYLVKRTGEKVFLECVQDMDHENMFWYRQDPGLGLRLIYFSYDVKMKEKGDIPEGYSVSREKKERFSLILESASTNQTSMYLCASSVRQGPNTEAFFGQGTRLTVV.

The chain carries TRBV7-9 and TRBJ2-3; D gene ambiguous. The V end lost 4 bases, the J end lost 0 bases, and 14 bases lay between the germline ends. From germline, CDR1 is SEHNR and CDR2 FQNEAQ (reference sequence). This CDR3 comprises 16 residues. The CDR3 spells CASSSLPLDSTDTQYF. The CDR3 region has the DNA TGTGCCAGCAGCTCCCTTCCCCTTGACAGCACAGATACGCAGTATTTT.

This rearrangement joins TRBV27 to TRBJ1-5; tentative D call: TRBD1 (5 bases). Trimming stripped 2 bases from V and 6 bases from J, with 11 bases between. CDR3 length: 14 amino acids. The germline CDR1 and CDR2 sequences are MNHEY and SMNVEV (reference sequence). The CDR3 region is CASSLGGEGQPQHF. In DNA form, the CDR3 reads TGTGCCAGCAGTTTAGGGGGAGAGGGTCAGCCCCAGCATTTT.

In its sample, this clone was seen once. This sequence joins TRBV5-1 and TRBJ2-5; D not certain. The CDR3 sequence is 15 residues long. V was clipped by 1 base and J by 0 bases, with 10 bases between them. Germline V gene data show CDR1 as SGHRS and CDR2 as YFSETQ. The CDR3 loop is CASSLFFRYQETQYF. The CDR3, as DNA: TGCGCCAGCAGCTTGTTTTTCCGATACCAAGAGACCCAGTACTTC. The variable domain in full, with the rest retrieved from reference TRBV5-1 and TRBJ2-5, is KAGVTQTPRYLIKTRGQQVTLSCSPISGHRSVSWYQQTPGQGLQFLFEYFSETQRNKGNFPGRFSGRQFSNSRSEMNVSTLELGDSALYLCASSLFFRYQETQYFGPGTRLLVL.